The 27 T cell receptor beta chains listed next were all sequenced from one sample in a study of early T cells in non-severe SARS-CoV-2 infection. MiXCR, run by TCRdb on the 5' RACE reads, gives a single entry per CDR3 protein. The repertoire includes tens of thousands of distinct CDR3 sequences, 9.4% of them detected once, and about 5.4% sits in the top ten. The input for sequencing was whole blood, taken at baseline. Receptors originate from an adult who was a healthcare worker with PCR-confirmed SARS-CoV-2 infection or an uninfected control (not recorded which).

This clonotype was recorded many times. The chain combines TRBV7-9 with TRBJ1-6; D remains ambiguous. Germline values: CDR1 SEHNR, CDR2 FQNEAQ (reference sequence). V lost 2 bases, J lost 7 bases, and 18 bases lay in between. The CDR3 has 17 amino acids. CDR3 residues: CASSLYISRGRNSPLHF. CDR3 in DNA: TGTGCCAGCAGCTTATATATCTCGCGCGGTAGGAATTCACCCCTCCACTTT.

This clonotype was observed many times. This sequence joins TRBV20-1 and TRBJ2-3, with unresolved D. CDR1 and CDR2 from the germline V gene are DFQATT and SNEGSKA (reference sequence). CDR3 length: 16 residues. V dropped 0 bases and J dropped 1 base, with 14 bases sitting between them. The CDR3 spells CSARDPASGGTDTQYF. The CDR3 coding sequence is TGCAGTGCTAGAGACCCTGCAAGTGGGGGCACAGATACGCAGTATTTT.

There are many counts of this clonotype. V and J are TRBV6-6 and TRBJ1-6; D might be TRBD1 (5 bases). Germline CDR1 is MNHNY and CDR2 is SVGAGI (reference sequence). This CDR3 is 16 amino acids long. V was clipped by 0 bases and J by 10 bases, with 16 bases between them. The CDR3 is CASSYSGTQAGSPLHF. The CDR3 DNA sequence: TGTGCCAGCAGTTACTCGGGAACCCAAGCAGGGTCACCCCTCCACTTT.

This clonotype was seen more than once but under ten times. The chain joins TRBV11-2 to TRBJ2-6, with D possibly TRBD1 on 6 matching bases. CDR1 is SGHAT, CDR2 FQNNGV, per germline. The CDR3 sequence is 17 residues long. V dropped 5 bases and J dropped 4 bases, with 18 bases sitting between them. CDR3: CASSGQTVSEGANVLTF. The CDR3 coding sequence is TGTGCCAGCAGCGGACAGACGGTATCGGAAGGGGCCAACGTCCTGACTTTC.

This clonotype has just a few counts. This chain connects TRBV5-1 to TRBJ2-5, with 10 bases matching TRBD1. Germline values: CDR1 SGHRS, CDR2 YFSETQ. The CDR3 runs 17 residues. The junction had 15 bases not matched to a gene; V was cut back by 5 bases and J by 5 bases. CDR3 DNA: TGCGCCAGCAGGTCAGCCGGGACAGGGGCGACGAGGGAGACCCAGTACTTC. It translates to CASRSAGTGATRETQYF.

The rearrangement joins TRBV7-2 to TRBJ1-4; 11 positions agree with TRBD1. From germline, CDR1 is SGHTA and CDR2 FQGNSA. The CDR3 covers 15 residues. Trimming removed 5 bases from V and 7 bases from J; junction bases left unmatched: 6. This CDR3 is CASSISGTGGEKLFF. CDR3 nucleotides: TGTGCCAGCAGCATCTCCGGGACAGGGGGTGAAAAACTGTTTTTT.

This clonotype has only a few counts. V usage is TRBV7-6 and J usage is TRBJ2-7; D is perhaps TRBD2 (5 bases). Germline V gives CDR1 SGHVS, CDR2 FNYEAQ. V was pared by 5 bases and J by 2 bases, with 10 bases between. This CDR3 comprises 13 residues. The CDR3 nucleotides read TGTGCCAGCAGCCTCGGAGGCACCTACGAGCAGTACTTC. Translating gives CASSLGGTYEQYF.

There are a few counts of this clonotype. The genes are TRBV5-1 and TRBJ1-1; D call uncertain. Germline-derived CDR1 and CDR2 are SGHRS and YFSETQ. The CDR3 totals 16 residues. The germline V and J ends were trimmed by 3 bases and 0 bases, with 15 bases remaining between them. CDR3 nucleotides: TGCGCCAGCAGCTCCCCCCACGGGGTCATGAACACTGAAGCTTTCTTT. Translating it yields CASSSPHGVMNTEAFF. Looking up the rest from reference TRBV5-1 and TRBJ1-1 gives the full variable domain: KAGVTQTPRYLIKTRGQQVTLSCSPISGHRSVSWYQQTPGQGLQFLFEYFSETQRNKGNFPGRFSGRQFSNSRSEMNVSTLELGDSALYLCASSSPHGVMNTEAFFGQGTRLTVV.

This clonotype has at least ten counts. The chain employs TRBV9 and TRBJ2-1; TRBD2 matches at 13 bases. CDR3 length equals 15 residues. J lost 10 bases, V lost 3 bases, and 7 bases had no gene match. Germline V lookup: CDR1 SGDLS, CDR2 YYNGEE. The CDR3 sequence is CASSGRTSGGPEQFF. CDR3 DNA sequence: TGTGCCAGCAGCGGAAGGACTAGCGGGGGCCCCGAGCAGTTCTTC.

This CDR3 is CASSFQGDYGYTF. The CDR3 bases are TGTGCCAGCAGCTTCCAGGGTGACTATGGCTACACCTTC. V and J are TRBV7-2 and TRBJ1-2; perhaps TRBD1 as D (5 bases). With 3 bases removed from V and 3 bases from J, the gap between germline ends came to 8 bases. The CDR3 sequence is 13 residues long. CDR1 SGHTA and CDR2 FQGNSA come from the germline V gene.

This clonotype was recorded at least ten times. The CDR3 sequence is CASRDRVQKLFF. DNA of the CDR3: TGTGCCAGCAGGGACAGGGTACAAAAACTGTTTTTT. The chain links TRBV27 to TRBJ1-4; 8 nucleotides line up with TRBD1. The CDR3 runs to 12 residues. Germline values: CDR1 MNHEY, CDR2 SMNVEV (reference sequence). With V trimmed by 6 bases and J by 9 bases, 3 bases remained unmatched.

This rearrangement joins TRBV11-2 to TRBJ2-3; 7 bases align to TRBD2. J lost 2 bases, V lost 3 bases, and 5 bases had no gene match. The CDR3 runs 15 residues. Germline V lookup: CDR1 SGHAT, CDR2 FQNNGV. The CDR3 coding sequence is TGTGCCAGCAGCTTTCTAGCGGCCTTCACAGATACGCAGTATTTT. Translating gives CASSFLAAFTDTQYF.

This clonotype was seen only a few times. This chain connects TRBV4-1 to TRBJ2-7, with 8 bases lining up with TRBD2. This CDR3 contains 15 residues. Germline CDR1 MGHRA, CDR2 YSYEKL. The V gene end was trimmed by 0 bases and the J gene end by 4 bases; junction bases not matched to a gene: 5. This CDR3 is CASSQDSVAGYEQYF. The CDR3 DNA reads as TGCGCCAGCAGCCAAGATTCGGTAGCGGGATACGAGCAGTACTTC.

This clonotype showed up just a few times. The chain employs TRBV18 and TRBJ1-1; 7 bases line up with TRBD1. From germline, CDR1 is KGHSH and CDR2 LQKENI. The CDR3 is 14 residues long. Germline trimming cut 2 bases from V and 5 bases from J; bases unmatched to any gene: 5. The CDR3 DNA sequence: TGTGCCAGCTCACCAACCAGGGGGGGGACTGAAGCTTTCTTT. Its translation is CASSPTRGGTEAFF. The variable domain in full, with the rest retrieved from reference TRBV18 and TRBJ1-1, is NAGVMQNPRHLVRRRGQEARLRCSPMKGHSHVYWYRQLPEEGLKFMVYLQKENIIDESGMPKERFSAEFPKEGPSILRIQQVVRGDSAAYFCASSPTRGGTEAFFGQGTRLTVV.

This clonotype was recorded a few times. The V gene is TRBV28, the J gene TRBJ2-2; possible D gene TRBD1, 6 bases. The germline V gene has CDR1 MDHEN and CDR2 SYDVKM. The CDR3 runs to 14 residues. Trimming removed 4 bases at V and 2 bases at J, with 8 bases between. The CDR3 spells CASSWTVNTGELFF. Written as DNA, the CDR3 is TGTGCCAGCAGTTGGACAGTCAACACCGGGGAGCTGTTTTTT.

A few counts support this clonotype. V usage is TRBV11-3 and J usage is TRBJ2-5; D remains unclear. CDR3 length: 13 residues. Germline V CDR1 and CDR2: SGHNT, YENEEA. Deletions cut 5 bases from V and 5 bases from J, with 12 bases between. This chain's CDR3 is CASSPAPRETQYF. The CDR3 coding sequence is TGTGCCAGCAGCCCGGCCCCGCGGGAGACCCAGTACTTC.

This chain joins TRBV7-6 and TRBJ2-3; D unclear. This CDR3 is built from 16 residues. Between the trimmed V and J ends, which lost 2 bases and 0 bases, there was a span of 12 bases. The germline CDR1 and CDR2 sequences are SGHVS and FNYEAQ. CDR3 bases: TGTGCCAGCAGCTTATCGCTCGTGACGAGCACAGATACGCAGTATTTT. Translation: CASSLSLVTSTDTQYF. The variable domain in full, completed from reference TRBV7-6 and TRBJ2-3, reads GAGVSQSPRYKVTKRGQDVALRCDPISGHVSLYWYRQALGQGPEFLTYFNYEAQQDKSGLPNDRFSAERPEGSISTLTIQRTEQRDSAMYRCASSLSLVTSTDTQYFGPGTRLTVL.

There are many counts of this clonotype. The rearrangement uses TRBV9 and TRBJ2-1; 11 bases line up with TRBD2. The CDR3 has 19 amino acids. Germline trimming cut 0 bases from V and 6 bases from J; bases unmatched to any gene: 14. Per germline, CDR1 SGDLS and CDR2 YYNGEE. In DNA, the CDR3 is TGTGCCAGCAGCGTAGTAGGGGCTAGCGGGGGGACGTCTCGCAATGAGCAGTTCTTC. This gives the protein CASSVVGASGGTSRNEQFF.

This clonotype has only one observation. The rearrangement joins TRBV30 to TRBJ2-7; TRBD2 matches at 14 bases. V shed 3 bases and J 6 bases; nucleotides not matched to a gene: 7. The germline V gene encodes CDR1 GTSNPN and CDR2 SVGIG (reference sequence). There are 15 residues in the CDR3. The CDR3 region has the DNA TGTGCCTGGAGCCGAAGACTAGCGGGAGGGGGCGAGCAGTACTTC. This gives the protein CAWSRRLAGGGEQYF.

The V and J genes are TRBV6-1 and TRBJ2-4, with no clear D. CDR1 and CDR2 (germline): MNHNS, SASEGT. V gave up 3 bases and J gave up 0 bases, with 9 bases separating them. CDR3 length: 15 amino acids. This CDR3 is CASSDLPLAKNIQYF. CDR3 nucleotides: TGTGCCAGCAGTGATTTACCTCTAGCCAAAAACATTCAGTACTTC.

At least ten counts were recorded for this clonotype. The chain recombines TRBV20-1 with TRBJ2-3, with D tentatively TRBD2 (6 bases). Germline V gene data show CDR1 as DFQATT and CDR2 as SNEGSKA (reference sequence). V was clipped by 0 bases and J by 3 bases, with 16 bases between them. The CDR3 totals 16 residues. The DNA of the CDR3 is TGCAGTGCTAGAGATCTCCGCTTCGGGGGTACAGATACGCAGTATTTT. The encoded protein is CSARDLRFGGTDTQYF.

This clonotype was observed many times. The chain recombines TRBV5-6 with TRBJ2-1; 8 nucleotides match TRBD2. With V trimmed by 3 bases and J by 4 bases, 6 bases remained unmatched. CDR3 length: 15 residues. Germline loops: CDR1 SGHDT, CDR2 YYEEEE. CDR3 sequence: CASSWGVAGYNEQFF. CDR3 sequence (DNA): TGTGCCAGCAGCTGGGGAGTAGCGGGGTACAATGAGCAGTTCTTC.

This chain uses TRBV5-1 with TRBJ2-3, with 11 bases fitting TRBD2. Germline trimming cut 4 bases from V and 2 bases from J; bases unmatched to any gene: 3. This CDR3 is built from 15 residues. CDR1 SGHRS and CDR2 YFSETQ come from the germline V gene. CDR3 DNA: TGCGCCAGCAGCGGACTAGCGGGCATCACAGATACGCAGTATTTT. Protein product: CASSGLAGITDTQYF.

The gene calls are TRBV29-1 and TRBJ2-7; D may be TRBD2 (6 bases). Trimming shortened V by 7 bases and J by 3 bases, and 16 bases separated the two germline ends. The CDR3 is made up of 13 amino acids. Germline CDR1 is SQVTM and CDR2 is ANQGSEA. The CDR3 here is CSANRGSGYEQYF. The CDR3 DNA sequence: TGCAGCGCCAACCGGGGGTCCGGCTACGAGCAGTACTTC.

This clonotype appeared many times. V gene TRBV6-2 or TRBV6-3 combines with J gene TRBJ1-5; D is uncertain. Germline V gene sequence: CDR1 MNHEY, CDR2 SVGEGT. V lost 6 bases and J lost 2, with 8 bases in between. This CDR3 is built from 13 residues. In DNA form, the CDR3 reads TGTGCCAGCAGAGGACGGGGCAATCAGCCCCAGCATTTT. This encodes CASRGRGNQPQHF.

The sample holds one count of this clonotype. This chain joins TRBV7-2 and TRBJ2-3, with 7 bases aligning to TRBD2. The CDR3 loop spans 15 amino acids. Germline assignment: CDR1 SGHTA and CDR2 FQGNSA. After removal of 3 bases from V and 5 bases from J, the junction contained 8 bases not matched to a gene. Here the CDR3 DNA reads TGTGCCAGCAGCTTGGGAGGTGGCGGGGGAGATACGCAGTATTTT. As protein: CASSLGGGGGDTQYF.

A few counts support this clonotype. The gene calls are TRBV29-1 and TRBJ1-4; 9 nucleotides align to TRBD1. The CDR3 is 12 residues long. Germline V CDR1 and CDR2: SQVTM, ANQGSEA. Losses at the gene ends were 7 bases for V and 10 bases for J; bases not matched to a gene: 7. CDR3 protein: CSAEQGAGKLFF. The CDR3 DNA reads TGCAGCGCCGAACAGGGGGCGGGAAAACTGTTTTTT.